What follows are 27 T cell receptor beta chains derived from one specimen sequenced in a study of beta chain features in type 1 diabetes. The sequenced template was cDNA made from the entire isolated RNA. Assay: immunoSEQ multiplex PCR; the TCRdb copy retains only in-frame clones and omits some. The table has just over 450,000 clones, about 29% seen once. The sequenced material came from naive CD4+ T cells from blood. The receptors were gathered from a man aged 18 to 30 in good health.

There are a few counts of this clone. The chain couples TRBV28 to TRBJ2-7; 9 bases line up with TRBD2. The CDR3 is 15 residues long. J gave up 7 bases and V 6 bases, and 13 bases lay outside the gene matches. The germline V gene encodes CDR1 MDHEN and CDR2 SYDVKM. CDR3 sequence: CASSYKAGGPWEQYF. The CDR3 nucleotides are TGTGCCAGCAGCTATAAAGCGGGAGGCCCCTGGGAGCAGTACTTC.

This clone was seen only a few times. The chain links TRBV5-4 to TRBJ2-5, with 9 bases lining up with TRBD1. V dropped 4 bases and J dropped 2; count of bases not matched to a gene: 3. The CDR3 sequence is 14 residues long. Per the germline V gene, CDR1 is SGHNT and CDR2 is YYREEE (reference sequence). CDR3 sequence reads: CASSVDRGQETQYF. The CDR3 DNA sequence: TGTGCCAGCAGCGTTGACAGGGGGCAAGAGACCCAGTACTTC.

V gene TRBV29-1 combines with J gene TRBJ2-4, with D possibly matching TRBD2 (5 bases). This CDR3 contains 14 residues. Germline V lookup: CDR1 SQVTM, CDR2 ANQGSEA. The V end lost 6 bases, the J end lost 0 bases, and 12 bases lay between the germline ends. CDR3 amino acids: CSVERILAKNIQYF. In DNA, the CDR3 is TGCAGCGTAGAGCGGATACTAGCCAAAAACATTCAGTACTTC.

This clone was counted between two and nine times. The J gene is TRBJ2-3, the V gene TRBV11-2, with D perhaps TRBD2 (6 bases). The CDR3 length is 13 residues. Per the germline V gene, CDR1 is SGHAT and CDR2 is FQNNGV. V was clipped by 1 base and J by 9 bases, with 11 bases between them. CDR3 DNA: TGTGCCAGCAGCTTAGCCTTAGCGGCCACGCAGTATTTT. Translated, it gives CASSLALAATQYF.

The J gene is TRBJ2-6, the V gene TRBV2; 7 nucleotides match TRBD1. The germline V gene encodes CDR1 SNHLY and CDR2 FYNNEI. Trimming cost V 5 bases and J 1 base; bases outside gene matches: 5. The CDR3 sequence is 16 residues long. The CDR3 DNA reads TGTGCCAGCAGTATCGACAGGGCATCTGGGGCCAACGTCCTGACTTTC. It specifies CASSIDRASGANVLTF.

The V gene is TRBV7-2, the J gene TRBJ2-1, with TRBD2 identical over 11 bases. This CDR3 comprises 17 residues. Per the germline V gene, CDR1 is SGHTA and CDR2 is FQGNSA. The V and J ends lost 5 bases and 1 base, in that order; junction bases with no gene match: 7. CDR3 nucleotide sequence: TGTGCCAGCAGCCTCCATCTAGCGGGAGGTTCCTACAATGAGCAGTTCTTC. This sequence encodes CASSLHLAGGSYNEQFF.

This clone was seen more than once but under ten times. This CDR3 is CASSPRDRQNIQYF. As DNA, the CDR3 is TGTGCCAGCAGCCCCCGGGACAGACAAAACATTCAGTACTTC. The chain links TRBV9 to TRBJ2-4; 7 bases line up with TRBD1. Germline assignment: CDR1 SGDLS and CDR2 YYNGEE. J was trimmed by 5 bases and V by 4 bases; bases with no gene match: 6. The CDR3 contains 14 residues.

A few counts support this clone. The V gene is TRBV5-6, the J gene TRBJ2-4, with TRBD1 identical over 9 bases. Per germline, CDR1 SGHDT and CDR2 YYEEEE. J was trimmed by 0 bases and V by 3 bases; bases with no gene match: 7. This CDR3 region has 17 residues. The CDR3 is CASSYLQGALAKNIQYF. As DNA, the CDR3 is TGTGCCAGCAGCTATTTACAGGGGGCTCTAGCCAAAAACATTCAGTACTTC.

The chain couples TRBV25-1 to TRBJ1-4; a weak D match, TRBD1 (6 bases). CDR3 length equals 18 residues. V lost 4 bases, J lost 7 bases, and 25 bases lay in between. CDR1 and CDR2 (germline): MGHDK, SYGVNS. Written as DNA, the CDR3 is TGTGCCAGCAGTGGGCGCGGGACCGTGGTAGAGGGGGGTGAAAAACTGTTTTTT. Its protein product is CASSGRGTVVEGGEKLFF.

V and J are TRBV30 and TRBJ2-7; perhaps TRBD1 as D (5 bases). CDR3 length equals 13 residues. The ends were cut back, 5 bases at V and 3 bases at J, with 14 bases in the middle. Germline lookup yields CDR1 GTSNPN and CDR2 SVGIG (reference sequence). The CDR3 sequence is CAWEGTGNYEQYF. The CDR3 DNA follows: TGTGCCTGGGAAGGTACAGGCAACTACGAGCAGTACTTC.

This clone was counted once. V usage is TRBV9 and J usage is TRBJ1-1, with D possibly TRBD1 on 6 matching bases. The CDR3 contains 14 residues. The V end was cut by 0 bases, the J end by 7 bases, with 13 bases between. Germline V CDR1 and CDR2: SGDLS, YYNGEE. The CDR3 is CASSVAPQGREAFF. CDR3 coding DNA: TGTGCCAGCAGCGTAGCCCCACAGGGTCGTGAAGCTTTCTTT.

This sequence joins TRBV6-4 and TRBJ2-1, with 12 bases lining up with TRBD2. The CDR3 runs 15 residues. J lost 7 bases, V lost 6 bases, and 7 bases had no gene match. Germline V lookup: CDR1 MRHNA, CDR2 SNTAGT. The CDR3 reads CASRRLAGAMNEQFF. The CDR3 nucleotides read TGTGCCAGCAGACGACTAGCGGGAGCTATGAATGAGCAGTTCTTC.

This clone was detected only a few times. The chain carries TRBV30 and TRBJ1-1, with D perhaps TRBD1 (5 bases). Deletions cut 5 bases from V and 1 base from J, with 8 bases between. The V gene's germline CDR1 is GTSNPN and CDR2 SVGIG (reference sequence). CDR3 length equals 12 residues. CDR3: CAWGTANTEAFF. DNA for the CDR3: TGTGCCTGGGGGACGGCGAACACTGAAGCTTTCTTT.

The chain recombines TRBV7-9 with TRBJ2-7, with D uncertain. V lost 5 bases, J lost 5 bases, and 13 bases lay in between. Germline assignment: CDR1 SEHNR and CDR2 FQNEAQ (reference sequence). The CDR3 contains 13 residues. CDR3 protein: CASSGFGVHEQYF. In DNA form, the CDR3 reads TGTGCCAGCAGCGGCTTCGGCGTCCACGAGCAGTACTTC.

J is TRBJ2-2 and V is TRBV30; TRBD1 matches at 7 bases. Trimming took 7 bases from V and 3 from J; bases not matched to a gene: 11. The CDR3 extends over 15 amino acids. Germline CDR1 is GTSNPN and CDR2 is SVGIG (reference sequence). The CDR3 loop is CALSGDRSYTGELFF. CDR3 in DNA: TGTGCCTTATCAGGGGACAGATCTTACACCGGGGAGCTGTTTTTT.

The CDR3 DNA is TGTGCCAGCAGTGAAGCGCTTGGGGGGTCCTACGAGCAGTACTTC. This translates into CASSEALGGSYEQYF. The V call is TRBV2, the J call TRBJ2-7; maybe TRBD2 (6 bases). The CDR3 sequence is 15 residues long. CDR1 is SNHLY, CDR2 FYNNEI, per germline. Trimming stripped 0 bases from V and 1 base from J, with 10 bases between.

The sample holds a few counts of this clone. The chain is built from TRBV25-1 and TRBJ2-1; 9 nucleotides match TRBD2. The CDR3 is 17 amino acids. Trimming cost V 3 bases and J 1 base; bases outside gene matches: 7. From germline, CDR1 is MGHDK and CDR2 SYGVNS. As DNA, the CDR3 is TGTGCCAGCAGTGAGCAGACTAGCGGCATATCCTACAATGAGCAGTTCTTC. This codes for CASSEQTSGISYNEQFF.

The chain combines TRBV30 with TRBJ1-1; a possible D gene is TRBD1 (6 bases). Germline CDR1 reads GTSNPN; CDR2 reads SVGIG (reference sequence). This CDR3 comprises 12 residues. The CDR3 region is CALGGTSTEAFF. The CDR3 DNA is TGTGCGTTGGGAGGGACATCCACTGAAGCTTTCTTT.

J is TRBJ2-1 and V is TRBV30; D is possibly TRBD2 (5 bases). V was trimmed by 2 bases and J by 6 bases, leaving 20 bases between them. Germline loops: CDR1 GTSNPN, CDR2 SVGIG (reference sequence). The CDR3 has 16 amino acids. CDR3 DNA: TGTGCCTGGAGTAAGGAGAGGGCCCGGGGTTTCAATGAGCAGTTCTTC. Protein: CAWSKERARGFNEQFF.

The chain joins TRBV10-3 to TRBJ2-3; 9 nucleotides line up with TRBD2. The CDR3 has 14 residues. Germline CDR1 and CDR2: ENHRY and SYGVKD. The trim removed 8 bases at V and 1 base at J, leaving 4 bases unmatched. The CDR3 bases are TGTGCCATCGCCTTAGCGGGAGGCACAGATACGCAGTATTTT. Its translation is CAIALAGGTDTQYF.

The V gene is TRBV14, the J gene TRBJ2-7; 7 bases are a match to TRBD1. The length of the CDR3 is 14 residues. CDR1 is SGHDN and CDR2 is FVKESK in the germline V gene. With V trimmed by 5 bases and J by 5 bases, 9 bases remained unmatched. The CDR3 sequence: CASSYGQAVNEQYF. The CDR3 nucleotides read TGTGCCAGCAGCTATGGACAGGCTGTAAACGAGCAGTACTTC. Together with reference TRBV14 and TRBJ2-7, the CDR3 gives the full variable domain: EAGVTQFPSHSVIEKGQTVTLRCDPISGHDNLYWYRRVMGKEIKFLLHFVKESKQDESGMPNNRFLAERTGGTYSTLKVQPAELEDSGVYFCASSYGQAVNEQYFGPGTRLTVT.

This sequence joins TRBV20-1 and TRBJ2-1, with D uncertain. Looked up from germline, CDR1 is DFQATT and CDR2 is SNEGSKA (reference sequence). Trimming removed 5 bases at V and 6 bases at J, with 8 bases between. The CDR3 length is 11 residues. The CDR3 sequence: CSAPDFNEQFF. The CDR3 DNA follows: TGCAGTGCTCCCGACTTCAATGAGCAGTTCTTC.

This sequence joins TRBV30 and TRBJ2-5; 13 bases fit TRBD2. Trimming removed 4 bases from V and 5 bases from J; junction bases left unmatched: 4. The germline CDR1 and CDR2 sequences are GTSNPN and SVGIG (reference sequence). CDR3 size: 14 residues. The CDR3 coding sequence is TGTGCCTGGATCGGGACTAGCGGGACCGAGACCCAGTACTTC. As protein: CAWIGTSGTETQYF.

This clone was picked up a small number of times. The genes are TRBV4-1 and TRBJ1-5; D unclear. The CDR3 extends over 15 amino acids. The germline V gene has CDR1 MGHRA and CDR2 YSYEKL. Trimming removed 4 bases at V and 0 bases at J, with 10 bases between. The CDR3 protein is CASSPRADSNQPQHF. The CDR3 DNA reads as TGCGCCAGCAGCCCACGGGCAGATAGCAATCAGCCCCAGCATTTT.

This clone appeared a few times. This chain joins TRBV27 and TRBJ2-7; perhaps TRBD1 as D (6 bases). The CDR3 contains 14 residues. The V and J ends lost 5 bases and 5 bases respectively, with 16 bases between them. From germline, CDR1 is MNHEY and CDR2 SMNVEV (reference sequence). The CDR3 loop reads CASSPRTERNEQYF. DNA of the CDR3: TGTGCCAGCAGTCCGCGGACAGAACGTAACGAGCAGTACTTC.

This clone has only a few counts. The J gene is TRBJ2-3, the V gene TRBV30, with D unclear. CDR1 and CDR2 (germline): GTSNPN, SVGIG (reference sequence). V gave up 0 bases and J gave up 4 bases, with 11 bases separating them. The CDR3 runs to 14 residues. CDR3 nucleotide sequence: TGTGCCTGGAGTGTACCCGGGCTTGCAGATACGCAGTATTTT. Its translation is CAWSVPGLADTQYF.

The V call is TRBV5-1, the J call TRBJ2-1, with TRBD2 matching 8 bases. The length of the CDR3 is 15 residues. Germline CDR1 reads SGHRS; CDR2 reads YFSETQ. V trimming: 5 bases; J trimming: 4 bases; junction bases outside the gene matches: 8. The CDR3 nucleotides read TGCGCCAGCAGGCCGCAGGCTAGCGGGTACAATGAGCAGTTCTTC. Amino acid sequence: CASRPQASGYNEQFF.